This TCR beta chain is from a study of cytomegalovirus exposure and HLA in healthy donors. Whole-study findings and limits: A few of the chains that were CMV-associated were confirmed in vitro to be specific for CMV antigens.

Both 60 Vbeta primers and 13 Jbeta primers went into the PCR. The repertoire was sequenced with immunoSEQ multiplex PCR; TCRdb's copy has only in-frame clones and lacks some. The table has around 100,000 clones, 81% seen once. V was trimmed by 0 bases and J by 0 bases, leaving 9 bases between them. Germline CDR1 is SGHNT and CDR2 is YYREEE (reference sequence). The CDR3 spans 15 residues. In regard to this clone: Its target is unknown.

The V gene is TRBV5-4, the J gene TRBJ1-1; D gene uncertain. This sequence originates from a woman in her 70s in good health and CMV-seropositive. Sequencing was performed on PBMCs. The CDR3 sequence is CASSLVASMNTEAFF. In DNA form, the CDR3 reads TGTGCCAGCAGCTTGGTAGCATCTATGAACACTGAAGCTTTCTTT.